The sequence of this T cell receptor (beta chain) was determined in a study of blood T cell repertoires in COVID-19. V shed 1 base and J 5 bases; nucleotides not matched to a gene: 4. The CDR3 consists of 14 residues. Germline V gene sequence: CDR1 SGHNT, CDR2 YENEEA. This clone showed up just once. Participant age was about 18 to 95 years, and participants resided in roughly 25 US areas. In Cohort 3, a recovered donor had either two negative PCRs, clearance, or symptom resolution. The method was immunoSEQ multiplex PCR; TCRdb's version includes in-frame clones alone and lacks a portion of them. The table has about 370,000 clones, roughly nine tenths seen once.

Material: PBMCs or T cells enriched from blood (not recorded which). The V gene is TRBV11-3, the J gene TRBJ1-1; TRBD1 aligns across 7 bases. The sequence was obtained from a woman in her twenties or thirties who had recovered from COVID-19. As DNA, the CDR3 is TGTGCCAGCAGCTTAGGTCAGGGGGAAACTGAAGCTTTCTTT. Translated, it gives CASSLGQGETEAFF.